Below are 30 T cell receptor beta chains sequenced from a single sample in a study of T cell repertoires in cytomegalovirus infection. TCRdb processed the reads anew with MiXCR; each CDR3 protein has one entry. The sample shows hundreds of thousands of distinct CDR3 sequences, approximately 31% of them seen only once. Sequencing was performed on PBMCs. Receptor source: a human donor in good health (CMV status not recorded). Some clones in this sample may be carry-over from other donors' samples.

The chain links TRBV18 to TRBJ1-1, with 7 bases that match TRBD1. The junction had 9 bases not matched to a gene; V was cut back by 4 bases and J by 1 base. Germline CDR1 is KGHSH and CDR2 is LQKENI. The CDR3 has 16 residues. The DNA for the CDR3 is TGTGCCAGCTCACGTACGTCAGGGGGGAAGAACACTGAAGCTTTCTTT. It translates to CASSRTSGGKNTEAFF.

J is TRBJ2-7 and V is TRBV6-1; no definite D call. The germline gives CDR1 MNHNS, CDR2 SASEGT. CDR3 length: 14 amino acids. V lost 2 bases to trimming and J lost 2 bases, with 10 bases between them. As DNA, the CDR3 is TGTGCCAGCAGTGAATGGGCGACCCCCTACGAGCAGTACTTC. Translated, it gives CASSEWATPYEQYF.

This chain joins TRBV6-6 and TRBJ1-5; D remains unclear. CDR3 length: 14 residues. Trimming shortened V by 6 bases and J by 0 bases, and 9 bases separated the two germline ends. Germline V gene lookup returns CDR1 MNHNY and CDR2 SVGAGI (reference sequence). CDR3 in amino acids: CASSKDNSNQPQHF. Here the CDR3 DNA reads TGTGCCAGCAGCAAAGATAATAGCAATCAGCCCCAGCATTTT.

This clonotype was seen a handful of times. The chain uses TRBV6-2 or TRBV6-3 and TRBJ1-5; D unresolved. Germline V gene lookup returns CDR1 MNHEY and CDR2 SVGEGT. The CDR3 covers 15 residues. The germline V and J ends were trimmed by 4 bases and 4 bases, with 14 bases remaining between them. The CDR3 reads CASSFRARENQPQHF. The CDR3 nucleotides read TGTGCCAGCAGTTTTAGGGCCCGGGAAAATCAGCCCCAGCATTTT.

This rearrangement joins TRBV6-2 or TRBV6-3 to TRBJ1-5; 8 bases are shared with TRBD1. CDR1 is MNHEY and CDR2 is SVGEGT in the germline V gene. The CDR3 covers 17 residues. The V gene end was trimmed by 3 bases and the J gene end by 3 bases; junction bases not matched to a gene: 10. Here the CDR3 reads CASSYVPGQAFNQPQHF. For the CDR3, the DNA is TGTGCCAGCAGTTATGTTCCGGGACAGGCCTTCAATCAGCCCCAGCATTTT.

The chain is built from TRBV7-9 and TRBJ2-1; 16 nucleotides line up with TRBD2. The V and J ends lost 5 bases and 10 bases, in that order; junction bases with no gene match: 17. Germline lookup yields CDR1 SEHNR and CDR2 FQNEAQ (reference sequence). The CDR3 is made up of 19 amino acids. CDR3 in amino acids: CASSPRYGTSGGAPGEQFF. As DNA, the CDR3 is TGTGCCAGCAGCCCCCGGTATGGGACTAGCGGGGGGGCCCCGGGGGAGCAGTTCTTC.

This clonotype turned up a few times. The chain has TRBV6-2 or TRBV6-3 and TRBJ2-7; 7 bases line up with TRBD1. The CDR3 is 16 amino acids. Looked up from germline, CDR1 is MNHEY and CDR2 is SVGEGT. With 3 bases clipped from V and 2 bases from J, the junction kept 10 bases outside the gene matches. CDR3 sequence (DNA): TGTGCCAGCAGTTATGACAAGAGACAGGGTACCTACGAGCAGTACTTC. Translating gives CASSYDKRQGTYEQYF.

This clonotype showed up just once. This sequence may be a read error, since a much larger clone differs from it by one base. This CDR3 reads CASSHRPGGGTEAFF. The CDR3 DNA reads TGTGCCAGCAGCCATCGACCAGGGGGAGGCACTGAAGCTTTCTTT. The rearrangement links TRBV7-8 to TRBJ1-1; 7 positions agree with TRBD1. Germline values: CDR1 SGHVS, CDR2 FQNEAQ. V lost 5 bases to trimming and J lost 4 bases; unmatched junction nucleotides: 10. The CDR3 has 15 residues.

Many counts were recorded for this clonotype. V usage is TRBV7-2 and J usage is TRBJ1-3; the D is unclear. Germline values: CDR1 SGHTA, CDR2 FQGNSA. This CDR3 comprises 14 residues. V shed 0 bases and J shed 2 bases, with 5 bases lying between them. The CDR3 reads CASSLALTGNTIYF. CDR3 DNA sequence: TGTGCCAGCAGCTTAGCTTTAACTGGAAACACCATATATTTT.

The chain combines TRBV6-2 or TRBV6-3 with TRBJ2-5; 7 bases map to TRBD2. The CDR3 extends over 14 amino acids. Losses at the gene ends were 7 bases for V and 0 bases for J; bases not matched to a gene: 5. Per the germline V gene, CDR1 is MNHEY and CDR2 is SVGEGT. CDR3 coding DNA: TGTGCCAGCATCCGAGCGGGGAACCAAGAGACCCAGTACTTC. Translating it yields CASIRAGNQETQYF.

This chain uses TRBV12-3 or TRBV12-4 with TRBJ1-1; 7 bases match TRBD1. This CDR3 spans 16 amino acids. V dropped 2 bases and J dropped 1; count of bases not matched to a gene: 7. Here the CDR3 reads CASSLTRQGWNTEAFF. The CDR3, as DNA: TGTGCCAGCAGTTTAACGAGACAGGGATGGAACACTGAAGCTTTCTTT.

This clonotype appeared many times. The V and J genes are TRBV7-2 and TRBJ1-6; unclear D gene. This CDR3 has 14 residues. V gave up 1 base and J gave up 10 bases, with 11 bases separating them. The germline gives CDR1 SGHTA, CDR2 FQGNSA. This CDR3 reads CASSLVGGGSPLHF. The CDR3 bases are TGTGCCAGCAGCTTAGTGGGTGGAGGCTCACCCCTCCACTTT.

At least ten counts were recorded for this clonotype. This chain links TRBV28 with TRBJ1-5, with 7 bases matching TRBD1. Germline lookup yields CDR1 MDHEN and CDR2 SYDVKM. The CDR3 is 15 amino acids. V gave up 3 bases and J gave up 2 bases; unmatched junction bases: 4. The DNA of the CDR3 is TGTGCCAGCAGTTTGTCCGGGACAGGCAATCAGCCCCAGCATTTT. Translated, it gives CASSLSGTGNQPQHF.

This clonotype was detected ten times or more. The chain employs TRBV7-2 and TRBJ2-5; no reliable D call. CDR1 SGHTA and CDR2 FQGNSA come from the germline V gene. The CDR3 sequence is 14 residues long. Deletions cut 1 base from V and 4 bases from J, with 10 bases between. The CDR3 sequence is CASSLDGSGETQYF. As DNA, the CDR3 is TGTGCCAGCAGCTTAGACGGCAGTGGAGAGACCCAGTACTTC.

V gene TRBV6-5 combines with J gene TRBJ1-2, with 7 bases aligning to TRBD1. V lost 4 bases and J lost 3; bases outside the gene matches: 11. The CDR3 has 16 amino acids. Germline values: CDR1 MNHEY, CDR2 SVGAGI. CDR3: CASSSPGGQGDYGYTF. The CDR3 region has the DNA TGTGCCAGCAGTTCCCCCGGGGGCCAGGGGGACTATGGCTACACCTTC.

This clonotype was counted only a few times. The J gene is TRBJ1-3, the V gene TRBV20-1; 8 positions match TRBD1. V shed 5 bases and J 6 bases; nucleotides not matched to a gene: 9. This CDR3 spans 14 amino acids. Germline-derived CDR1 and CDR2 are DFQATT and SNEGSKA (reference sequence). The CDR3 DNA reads TGCAGTGCTCAGGTCGGACAGGGTGCAAACACCATATATTTT. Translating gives CSAQVGQGANTIYF.

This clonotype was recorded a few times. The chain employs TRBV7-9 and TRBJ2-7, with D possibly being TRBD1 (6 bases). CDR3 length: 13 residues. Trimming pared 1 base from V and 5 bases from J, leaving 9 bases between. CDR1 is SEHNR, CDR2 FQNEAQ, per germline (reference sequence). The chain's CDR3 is CASSLVGADEQYF. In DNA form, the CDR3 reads TGTGCCAGCAGCTTAGTGGGGGCGGACGAGCAGTACTTC.

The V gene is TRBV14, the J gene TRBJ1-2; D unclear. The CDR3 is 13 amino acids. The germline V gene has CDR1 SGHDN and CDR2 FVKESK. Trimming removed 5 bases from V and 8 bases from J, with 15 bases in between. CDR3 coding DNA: TGTGCCAGCAGCTTGCAGCCGTTGGGGGGCTACACCTTC. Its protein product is CASSLQPLGGYTF.

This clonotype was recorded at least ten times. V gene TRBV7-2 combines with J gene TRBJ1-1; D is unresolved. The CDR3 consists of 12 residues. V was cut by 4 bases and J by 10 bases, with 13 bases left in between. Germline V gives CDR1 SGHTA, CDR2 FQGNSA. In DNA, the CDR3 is TGTGCCAGCAGCTCCCCCCCCGGTTCAGCTTTCTTT. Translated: CASSSPPGSAFF.

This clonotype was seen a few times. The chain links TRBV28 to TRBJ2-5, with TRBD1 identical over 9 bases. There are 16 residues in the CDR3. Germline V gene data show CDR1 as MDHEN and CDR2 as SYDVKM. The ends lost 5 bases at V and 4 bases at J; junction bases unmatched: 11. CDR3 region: CASSPIQGARGETQYF. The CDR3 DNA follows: TGTGCCAGCAGTCCCATACAGGGGGCGCGGGGAGAGACCCAGTACTTC.

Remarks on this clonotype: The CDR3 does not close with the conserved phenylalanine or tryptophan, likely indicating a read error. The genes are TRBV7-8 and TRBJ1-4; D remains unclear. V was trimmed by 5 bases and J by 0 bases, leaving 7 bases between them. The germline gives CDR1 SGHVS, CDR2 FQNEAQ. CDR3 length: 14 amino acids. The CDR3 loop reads CASSTSATNEKLFL. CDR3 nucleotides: TGTGCCAGCAGCACCTCCGCAACTAATGAAAAACTGTTTTTG.

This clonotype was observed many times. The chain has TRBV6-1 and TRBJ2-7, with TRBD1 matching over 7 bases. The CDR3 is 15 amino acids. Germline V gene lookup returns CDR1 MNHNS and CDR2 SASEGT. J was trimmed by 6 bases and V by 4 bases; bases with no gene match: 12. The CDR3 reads CASSVSSTGSSEQYF. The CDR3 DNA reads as TGTGCCAGCAGTGTGTCCTCGACAGGGTCCAGCGAGCAGTACTTC.

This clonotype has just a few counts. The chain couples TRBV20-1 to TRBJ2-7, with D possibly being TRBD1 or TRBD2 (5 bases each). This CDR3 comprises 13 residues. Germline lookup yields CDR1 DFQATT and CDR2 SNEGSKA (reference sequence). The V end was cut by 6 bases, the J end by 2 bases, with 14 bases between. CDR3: CSASAAGTYEQYF. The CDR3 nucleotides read TGCAGTGCCTCAGCGGCAGGGACCTACGAGCAGTACTTC.

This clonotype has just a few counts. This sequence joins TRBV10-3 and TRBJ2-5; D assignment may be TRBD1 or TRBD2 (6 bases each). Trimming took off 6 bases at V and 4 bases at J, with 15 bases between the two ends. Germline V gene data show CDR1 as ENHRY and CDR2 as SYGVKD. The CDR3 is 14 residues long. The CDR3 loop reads CAIRTGRPGETQYF. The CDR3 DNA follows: TGTGCCATCAGAACAGGGAGGCCGGGAGAGACCCAGTACTTC.

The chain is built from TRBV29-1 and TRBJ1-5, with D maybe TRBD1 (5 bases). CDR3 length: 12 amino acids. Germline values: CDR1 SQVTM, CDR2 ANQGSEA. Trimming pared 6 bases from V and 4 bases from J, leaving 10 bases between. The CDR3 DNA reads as TGCAGCGTGACCTCAGGGAATCAGCCCCAGCATTTT. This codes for CSVTSGNQPQHF.

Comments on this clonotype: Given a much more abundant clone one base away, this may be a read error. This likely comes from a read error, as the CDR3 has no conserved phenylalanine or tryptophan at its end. The CDR3 DNA reads as TGTGCCAGCAGCTCGGGACTGATCAACGAGCAGTACTGC. Residues: CASSSGLINEQYC. The chain couples TRBV7-6 to TRBJ2-7, with TRBD2 as a possible D gene (6 bases). Germline lookup yields CDR1 SGHVS and CDR2 FNYEAQ. Trimming left V 4 bases short and J 5 bases short, with 12 bases between. This CDR3 comprises 13 residues.

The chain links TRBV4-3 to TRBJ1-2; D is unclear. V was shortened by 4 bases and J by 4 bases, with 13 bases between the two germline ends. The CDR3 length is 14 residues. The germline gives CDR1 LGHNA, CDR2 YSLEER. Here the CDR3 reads CASSPHRGTYGYTF. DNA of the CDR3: TGCGCCAGCAGCCCCCATCGGGGTACCTATGGCTACACCTTC.

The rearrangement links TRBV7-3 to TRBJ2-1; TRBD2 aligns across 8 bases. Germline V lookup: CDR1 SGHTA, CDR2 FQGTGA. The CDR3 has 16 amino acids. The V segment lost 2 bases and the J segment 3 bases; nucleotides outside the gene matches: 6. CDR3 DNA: TGTGCCAGCAGCTTACATCTCGCGGGGGGCTACAATGAGCAGTTCTTC. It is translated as CASSLHLAGGYNEQFF.

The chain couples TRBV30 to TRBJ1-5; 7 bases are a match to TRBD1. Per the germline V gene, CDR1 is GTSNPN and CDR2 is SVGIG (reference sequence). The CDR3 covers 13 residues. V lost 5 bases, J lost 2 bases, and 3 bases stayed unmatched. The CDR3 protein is CAWDREGNQPQHF. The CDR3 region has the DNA TGTGCCTGGGACAGGGAAGGCAATCAGCCCCAGCATTTT.

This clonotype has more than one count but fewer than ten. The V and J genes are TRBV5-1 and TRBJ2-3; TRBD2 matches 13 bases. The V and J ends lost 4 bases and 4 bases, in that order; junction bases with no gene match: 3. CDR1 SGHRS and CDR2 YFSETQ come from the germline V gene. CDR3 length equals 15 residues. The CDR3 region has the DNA TGCGCCAGCAGCATAGGACTAGCGGGGGCAGATACGCAGTATTTT. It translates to CASSIGLAGADTQYF.